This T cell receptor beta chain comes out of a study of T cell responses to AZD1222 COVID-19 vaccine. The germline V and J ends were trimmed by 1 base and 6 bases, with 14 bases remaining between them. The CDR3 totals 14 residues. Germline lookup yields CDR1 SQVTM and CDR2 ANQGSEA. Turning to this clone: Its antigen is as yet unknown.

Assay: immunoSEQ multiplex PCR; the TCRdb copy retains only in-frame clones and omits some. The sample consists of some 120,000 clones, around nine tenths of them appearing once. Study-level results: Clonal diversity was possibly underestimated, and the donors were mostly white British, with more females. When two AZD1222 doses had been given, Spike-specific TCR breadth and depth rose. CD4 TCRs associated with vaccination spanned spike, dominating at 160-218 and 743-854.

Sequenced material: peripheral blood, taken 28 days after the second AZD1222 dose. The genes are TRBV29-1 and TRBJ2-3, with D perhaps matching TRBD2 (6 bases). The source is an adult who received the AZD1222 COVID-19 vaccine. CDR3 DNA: TGCAGCGTTGAAGGCGGGAAGGGAGCGGATACGCAGTATTTT. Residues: CSVEGGKGADTQYF.